This entry lists 16 T cell receptor beta chains sequenced from one sample in a study of T-cell memory formation after mild COVID-19. MiXCR was run by TCRdb on the 5' RACE reads, yielding one entry per CDR3 protein. The sample yields under 700,000 distinct CDR3 sequences, roughly 22% seen once. Sequencing used PBMCs or a T cell subset sorted from them (not recorded which). Every receptor here comes from an adult woman who had mild COVID-19 (a few samples of this study predate the infection). Cell type and time point are not known.

This clonotype was seen more than once but under ten times. This chain joins TRBV30 and TRBJ2-5, with TRBD1 as a possible D gene (7 bases). There are 15 residues in the CDR3. Trimming cost V 1 base and J 1 base, with 13 bases left between them. The V gene's germline CDR1 is GTSNPN and CDR2 SVGIG (reference sequence). CDR3 sequence reads: CAWSGQGGGQETQYF. For the CDR3, the DNA is TGTGCCTGGAGTGGACAGGGAGGAGGCCAAGAGACCCAGTACTTC.

This clonotype has only a few counts. The chain links TRBV12-3 or TRBV12-4 to TRBJ1-5; a possible D gene is TRBD1 (5 bases). This CDR3 has 14 amino acids. V was trimmed by 3 bases and J by 9 bases, leaving 15 bases between them. The CDR3 bases are TGTGCCAGCAGTTTTGGGCAGGGTGTAAGGCCCCAGCATTTT. It codes for CASSFGQGVRPQHF.

The chain uses TRBV6-1 and TRBJ2-1; no definite D call. Trimming pared 7 bases from V and 3 bases from J, leaving 16 bases between. The CDR3 sequence is 15 residues long. Germline V lookup: CDR1 MNHNS, CDR2 SASEGT. The CDR3: CASTPRSANYNEQFF. The CDR3, as DNA: TGTGCCAGCACCCCACGGAGCGCCAACTACAATGAGCAGTTCTTC.

CDR3 in DNA: TGCGCCAGCAGCCAAGAACTGAGTGGGGAGCTGTTTTTT. Amino acids: CASSQELSGELFF. The V and J genes are TRBV4-1 and TRBJ2-2; D uncertain. Germline CDR1 MGHRA, CDR2 YSYEKL. Between the trimmed V and J ends, which lost 0 bases and 8 bases, there was a span of 7 bases. This CDR3 contains 13 residues.

The J gene is TRBJ2-7, the V gene TRBV5-1; 8 nucleotides align to TRBD2. The CDR3 has 15 amino acids. Germline V gives CDR1 SGHRS, CDR2 YFSETQ. V trimming: 4 bases; J trimming: 7 bases; junction bases outside the gene matches: 13. Here the CDR3 DNA reads TGCGCCAGCAGCGGTGCGGGGGGACTGAGAGGTGAGCAGTACTTC. It translates to CASSGAGGLRGEQYF.

This clonotype was found a few times. This rearrangement joins TRBV5-1 to TRBJ1-1, with TRBD1 as a possible D gene (5 bases). Trimming left V 3 bases short and J 3 bases short, with 18 bases between. The CDR3 is 16 residues long. Germline assignment: CDR1 SGHRS and CDR2 YFSETQ. The CDR3 nucleotides read TGCGCCAGCAGCTGGGCCGGGCAGGGCCGGGACACTGAAGCTTTCTTT. It is translated as CASSWAGQGRDTEAFF.

The V call is TRBV3-1, the J call TRBJ2-5; TRBD2 is a possible D gene (5 bases). Germline assignment: CDR1 LGHDT and CDR2 YNNKEL (reference sequence). Trimming removed 0 bases from V and 4 bases from J, with 15 bases in between. CDR3 length equals 16 residues. CDR3 coding DNA: TGTGCCAGCAGCCAAGAAGGTGGTAGCGCGGTAGAGACCCAGTACTTC. As protein: CASSQEGGSAVETQYF.

This clonotype was observed a few times. The chain has TRBV10-3 and TRBJ2-2; maybe TRBD2 (6 bases). V gave up 4 bases and J gave up 3 bases, with 15 bases separating them. Germline values: CDR1 ENHRY, CDR2 SYGVKD. This CDR3 comprises 16 residues. CDR3 nucleotide sequence: TGTGCCATCAGTGGATCTCCGGGACTTCACACCGGGGAGCTGTTTTTT. Amino acids: CAISGSPGLHTGELFF.

The CDR3 protein is CASSDGPHTEAFF. The CDR3, as DNA: TGTGCCAGCAGTGATGGACCCCACACTGAAGCTTTCTTT. This rearrangement joins TRBV6-1 to TRBJ1-1; D is ambiguous. From germline, CDR1 is MNHNS and CDR2 SASEGT. Trimming stripped 3 bases from V and 3 bases from J, with 8 bases between. This CDR3 has 13 residues.

This clonotype was observed a few times. CDR3 DNA: TGTGCCAGCAGTGTTGCTAGCGGGAGGAGCAGGGCGGGAAATGAGCAGTTCTTC. Amino acid sequence: CASSVASGRSRAGNEQFF. The chain uses TRBV2 and TRBJ2-1, with 11 bases matching TRBD2. CDR3 size: 18 residues. Trimming removed 4 bases from V and 7 bases from J; junction bases left unmatched: 15. Germline V CDR1 and CDR2: SNHLY, FYNNEI.

This clonotype has just a few counts. The V call is TRBV18, the J call TRBJ2-1, with D perhaps matching TRBD1 (6 bases). CDR3 length: 13 residues. CDR1 KGHSH and CDR2 LQKENI come from the germline V gene. V lost 3 bases, J lost 8 bases, and 11 bases lay in between. The CDR3 DNA is TGTGCCAGCTCACCTAGACAGGCCGATGAGCAGTTCTTC. Amino acids: CASSPRQADEQFF.

This clonotype was seen only a few times. The rearrangement joins TRBV6-5 to TRBJ1-2, with 10 positions matching TRBD1. In germline, CDR1 is MNHEY, CDR2 SVGAGI. The CDR3 spans 15 residues. Unmatched junction bases numbered 8, after V lost 6 bases and J lost 4 bases. For the CDR3, the DNA is TGTGCCAGCAGCACCTACCGGGACAGGGGCTATGGCTACACCTTC. Translation gives CASSTYRDRGYGYTF.

The chain combines TRBV5-1 with TRBJ2-1; 10 bases line up with TRBD2. V shed 4 bases, J shed 6 bases, and the junction held 10 bases outside the gene matches. The CDR3 runs 16 residues. The germline CDR1 and CDR2 sequences are SGHRS and YFSETQ. The CDR3 loop is CASSPITGTSVNEQFF. CDR3 nucleotides: TGCGCCAGCAGCCCCATTACCGGGACTAGCGTCAATGAGCAGTTCTTC.

The CDR3: CASSHSWEQGVQYF. Written as DNA, the CDR3 is TGTGCCAGCAGCCATTCGTGGGAGCAGGGGGTCCAGTACTTC. The J gene is TRBJ2-5, the V gene TRBV7-9; TRBD1 aligns across 7 bases. Germline V gene lookup returns CDR1 SEHNR and CDR2 FQNEAQ (reference sequence). The CDR3 length is 14 residues. The V segment lost 5 bases and the J segment 10 bases; nucleotides outside the gene matches: 13.

The chain couples TRBV7-9 to TRBJ2-1, with 7 bases lining up with TRBD2. CDR3 length equals 15 residues. The V and J ends lost 3 bases and 1 base, in that order; junction bases with no gene match: 3. Germline CDR1 reads SEHNR; CDR2 reads FQNEAQ (reference sequence). This chain's CDR3 is CASSFSSGSYNEQFF. CDR3 DNA sequence: TGTGCCAGCAGCTTTTCTAGCGGTTCCTACAATGAGCAGTTCTTC. The full variable domain, completed using reference TRBV7-9 and TRBJ2-1, is DTGVSQNPRHKITKRGQNVTFRCDPISEHNRLYWYRQTLGQGPEFLTYFQNEAQLEKSRLLSDRFSAERPKGSFSTLEIQRTEQGDSAMYLCASSFSSGSYNEQFFGPGTRLTVL.

This clonotype was counted a single time. The chain uses TRBV19 and TRBJ2-3; D ambiguous. CDR3 size: 15 residues. Germline V gives CDR1 LNHDA, CDR2 SQIVND (reference sequence). V was shortened by 4 bases and J by 3 bases, with 14 bases between the two germline ends. In DNA form, the CDR3 reads TGTGCCAGTAGTAGGGCGCAGGCCATGACAGATACGCAGTATTTT. This encodes CASSRAQAMTDTQYF.